The 7 T cell receptor beta chains below were found in one sample sequenced in a study of response to subunit inactivated influenza vaccine. TCRdb analysed the RT-PCR reads with MiXCR anew, one entry per CDR3 protein. Here the sample spans about 150,000 distinct CDR3 sequences, around 10% being singletons. Sequencing was performed on CD8+ T cells sorted from PBMCs, taken around 25 months after vaccination. These receptors came from a man aged 50-75 years who received an inactivated influenza vaccine.

This clonotype appeared a few times. V gene TRBV4-2 combines with J gene TRBJ2-1; tentative D call: TRBD2 (7 bases). The CDR3 consists of 14 residues. Per the germline V gene, CDR1 is LGHNA and CDR2 is YNFKEQ. The germline V and J ends were trimmed by 1 base and 6 bases, with 10 bases remaining between them. This chain's CDR3 is CASSQGGGGNEQFF. Written as DNA, the CDR3 is TGTGCCAGCAGCCAAGGGGGAGGGGGCAATGAGCAGTTCTTC.

The V call is TRBV24-1, the J call TRBJ2-4; D not resolved. The germline CDR1 and CDR2 sequences are KGHDR and SFDVKD. This CDR3 contains 12 residues. V dropped 0 bases and J dropped 14 bases, with 10 bases sitting between them. The CDR3 is CATSDLGLIKYF. The CDR3 DNA sequence: TGTGCCACCAGTGATTTGGGGCTCATCAAGTACTTC.

This clonotype occurred a few times. The chain is built from TRBV4-3 and TRBJ2-7, with 7 bases identical to TRBD1. V was pared by 2 bases and J by 4 bases, with 8 bases of the junction left unmatched. CDR3 size: 15 residues. Germline assignment: CDR1 LGHNA and CDR2 YSLEER. In DNA form, the CDR3 reads TGCGCCAGCAGCCAATTCGGACAGGAATCATACGAGCAGTACTTC. As protein: CASSQFGQESYEQYF.

The genes are TRBV4-2 and TRBJ2-2; 9 nucleotides agree with TRBD2. V was clipped by 4 bases and J by 4 bases; unmatched bases: 13. Germline V lookup: CDR1 LGHNA, CDR2 YNFKEQ. This CDR3 is 18 amino acids long. The CDR3 spells CASSLFDSGSSSTGELFF. The CDR3 DNA is TGTGCCAGCAGCCTTTTCGATAGCGGGAGTAGTAGCACCGGGGAGCTGTTTTTT.

This clonotype came up a few times. The chain joins TRBV7-9 to TRBJ2-7; D possibly corresponds to TRBD2 (6 bases). Looked up from germline, CDR1 is SEHNR and CDR2 is FQNEAQ (reference sequence). V shed 0 bases and J shed 2 bases, with 11 bases lying between them. This CDR3 comprises 15 residues. CDR3 in DNA: TGTGCCAGCAGCTTAGCCGCGGGACGGACCTACGAGCAGTACTTC. Protein sequence: CASSLAAGRTYEQYF.

The chain employs TRBV27 and TRBJ2-2; a weak D match, TRBD2 (5 bases). The CDR3 is 12 amino acids. In germline, CDR1 is MNHEY, CDR2 SMNVEV (reference sequence). V shed 2 bases and J shed 7 bases, with 5 bases lying between them. The CDR3, as DNA: TGTGCCAGCAGTTTAGCGGGCGGGGAGCTGTTTTTT. Translating gives CASSLAGGELFF.

This clonotype has just a few counts. The chain employs TRBV7-6 and TRBJ2-3, with D perhaps matching TRBD1 (6 bases). Germline V gene data show CDR1 as SGHVS and CDR2 as FNYEAQ. V was shortened by 5 bases and J by 5 bases, with 20 bases between the two germline ends. The length of the CDR3 is 16 residues. The CDR3 reads CASSLPIPGVEDTQYF. The CDR3 nucleotides are TGTGCCAGCAGCCTCCCCATCCCAGGGGTGGAAGATACGCAGTATTTT.